This T cell receptor beta chain was found in a study of shared clonotypes between healthy human individuals. For the study at large: Serving as donors were two women and three men, whose ages spanned 18 to 49. Findings and caveats of the study: A generally larger estimated richness was seen in naive subsets than in memory subsets. Rarefaction gave evidence that sorted-subset sequencing remained incomplete despite large depth. Naive CD4 clonotype sharing across a handful of donors was around 5%.

As regards this clone: What it binds is unknown.

Measured with immunoSEQ multiplex PCR; TCRdb has only the in-frame clones, and not every one. The profile covers about 2 million clones, with approximately 94% appearing a single time and approximately 1% taken by the ten largest. CD8 cells classed as naive were CD45RO-negative and positively selected for CCR7, excluding terminally differentiated effector memory CD45RA+ cells. Trimming pared 4 bases from V and 5 bases from J, leaving 8 bases between. This CDR3 is built from 12 residues. Germline values: CDR1 MNHEY, CDR2 SMNVEV (reference sequence). The sequencing input was naive CD8+ T cells sorted from blood. The source of this sequence is a man between 18 and 35 years old in good health. The chain employs TRBV27 and TRBJ2-5; D not certain. CDR3 coding DNA: TGTGCCAGCAGTTCACCAGAGGAGACCCAGTACTTC. Translating gives CASSSPEETQYF.